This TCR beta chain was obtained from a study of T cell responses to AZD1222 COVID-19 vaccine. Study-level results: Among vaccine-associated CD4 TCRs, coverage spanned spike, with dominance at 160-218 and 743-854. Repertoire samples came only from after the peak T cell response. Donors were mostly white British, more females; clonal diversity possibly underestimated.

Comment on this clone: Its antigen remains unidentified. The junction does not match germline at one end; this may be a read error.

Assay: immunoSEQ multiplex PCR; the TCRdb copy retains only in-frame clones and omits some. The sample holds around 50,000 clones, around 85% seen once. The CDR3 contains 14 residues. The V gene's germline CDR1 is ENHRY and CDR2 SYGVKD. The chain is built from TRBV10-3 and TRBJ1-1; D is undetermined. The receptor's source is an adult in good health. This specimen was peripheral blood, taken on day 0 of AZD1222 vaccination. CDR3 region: CVISNLAENTEAFF. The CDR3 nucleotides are TGTGTCATCAGCAATCTGGCGGAGAACACTGAAGCTTTCTTT.